These 3 T cell receptor beta chains were sequenced from one sample in a study of T-cell memory formation after mild COVID-19 (dated by TCRdb to the early 2020s). The method behind the library was 5' RACE. The instrument given in TCRdb is Illumina NovaSeq 6000. The raw public reads went through TCRdb reprocessing: fastp at Q25, MiXCR clone calling, in-frame beta chains kept. CDR3 protein sequences are deduplicated, and each keeps its most common genes and DNA. Here the sample has hundreds of thousands of distinct CDR3 sequences; 25% to 30% occur a single time. In total, the top ten clones hold approximately 15% of the sample. The sample was PBMCs or a T cell subset sorted from them (not recorded which). The receptor source for this set is an adult woman who had mild COVID-19 (a few samples of this study predate the infection). The sample titles of this study are shuffled in the database, so cell type and time point are left out; the donor was told from shared clones.

This clonotype was detected only a few times. This chain uses TRBV5-6 with TRBJ2-7; 10 nucleotides agree with TRBD2. The germline CDR1 and CDR2 sequences are SGHDT and YYEEEE. V lost 1 base, J lost 4 bases, and 5 bases stayed unmatched. This CDR3 spans 15 amino acids. CDR3 DNA: TGTGCCAGCAGCTTGCCTAGCGGGAGAGTGTACGAGCAGTACTTC. This sequence encodes CASSLPSGRVYEQYF.

This clonotype was recorded a few times. This rearrangement joins TRBV6-5 to TRBJ2-1; 7 positions agree with TRBD1. With V trimmed by 6 bases and J by 3 bases, 5 bases remained unmatched. This CDR3 contains 14 residues. The V gene's germline CDR1 is MNHEY and CDR2 SVGAGI. The CDR3 spells CASRARDSYNEQFF. The CDR3 DNA reads as TGTGCCAGCAGAGCCCGGGACAGCTACAATGAGCAGTTCTTC.

This clonotype was observed a handful of times. The chain is built from TRBV7-9 and TRBJ2-1, with D possibly TRBD2 on 6 matching bases. CDR1 SEHNR and CDR2 FQNEAQ come from the germline V gene (reference sequence). This CDR3 comprises 15 residues. Between the trimmed V and J ends, which lost 4 bases and 7 bases, there was a span of 17 bases. The CDR3 reads CASSSPGLHSNEQFF. The CDR3 coding sequence is TGTGCCAGCAGCTCACCGGGACTCCATTCGAATGAGCAGTTCTTC.